The 28 T cell receptor beta chains below come from one sample, sequenced in a study of beta chain features in type 1 diabetes. Sequencing targeted expressed TCRB transcripts, as all isolated RNA had been reverse transcribed. Data came from immunoSEQ multiplex PCR; TCRdb stores just in-frame clones and leaves some out. The sample records 100,000 to 150,000 clones, roughly 17% being singletons. These receptors' targets are unknown. Study conclusions and caveats: Researchers report that Type 1 diabetes patients had moderately but significantly shorter TCRB CDR3s across all four CD4+ subsets.

Sequenced: central memory CD4+ T cells from blood. The receptors originated from a young man with type 1 diabetes.

To note about this clone: Other DNA sequences of this sample code for an identical CDR3. The chain uses TRBV7-2 and TRBJ2-5, with D tentatively TRBD2 (6 bases). The CDR3 is 14 residues long. V lost 1 base, J lost 4 bases, and 10 bases lay in between. Germline CDR1 reads SGHTA; CDR2 reads FQGNSA. The CDR3 region has the DNA TGTGCCAGCAGCTTAGGGGGGGAAAGAGAGACCCAGTACTTC. Protein: CASSLGGERETQYF.

This clone was counted a few times. This could be a read error, since a much larger clone is one nucleotide away. At the DNA level, this CDR3 is encoded by other sequences in the same sample as well. This chain joins TRBV28 and TRBJ1-1; D unresolved. The ends were cut back, 2 bases at V and 1 base at J, with 2 bases in the middle. Germline CDR1 reads MDHEN; CDR2 reads SYDVKM. This CDR3 region has 12 residues. CDR3: CASSLQNTEAFF. The DNA for the CDR3 is TGTGCCAGCAGTTTACAGAACACTGAAGCTTTCTTT.

This clone was counted many times. This chain connects TRBV2 to TRBJ2-1, with D hard to call. There are 13 residues in the CDR3. CDR1 is SNHLY and CDR2 is FYNNEI in the germline V gene. Trimming took 3 bases from V and 7 from J, leaving 10 bases between them. DNA for the CDR3: TGTGCCAGCAGTGAGGACCGACATAATGAGCAGTTCTTC. It yields the protein CASSEDRHNEQFF.

This clone was seen a handful of times. V and J are TRBV9 and TRBJ1-1, with D uncertain. CDR3 length: 16 residues. V was trimmed by 0 bases and J by 5 bases, leaving 17 bases between them. Germline assignment: CDR1 SGDLS and CDR2 YYNGEE. The CDR3 reads CASSVAEGSIWTEAFF. The CDR3 nucleotides read TGTGCCAGCAGCGTAGCGGAGGGATCGATCTGGACTGAAGCTTTCTTT.

In regard to this clone: Other DNA sequences in the same sample also yield this CDR3. The chain employs TRBV30 and TRBJ2-7; D is possibly TRBD1 (7 bases). The CDR3 contains 14 residues. V was trimmed by 1 base and J by 1 base, leaving 11 bases between them. The germline CDR1 and CDR2 sequences are GTSNPN and SVGIG (reference sequence). The CDR3 loop reads CAWSAGGRSYEQYF. In DNA, the CDR3 is TGTGCCTGGAGTGCAGGGGGGCGTTCCTACGAGCAGTACTTC.

This clone was counted only a few times. With only one base between it and a far larger clone, this is likely a read error. V gene TRBV5-4 combines with J gene TRBJ2-5, with D unclear. In germline, CDR1 is SGHNT, CDR2 YYREEE (reference sequence). This CDR3 has 11 residues. The V end lost 2 bases, the J end lost 5 bases, and 4 bases lay between the germline ends. The CDR3 reads CASSFGETQYF. As DNA, the CDR3 is TGTGCCAGCAGCTTTGGGGAGACCCAGTACTTC.

The gene calls are TRBV5-1 and TRBJ2-1, with 9 nucleotides matching TRBD1. Germline V gene sequence: CDR1 SGHRS, CDR2 YFSETQ. Trimming removed 3 bases from V and 9 bases from J; junction bases left unmatched: 10. The CDR3 runs to 15 residues. The CDR3 DNA reads TGCGCCAGCAGCTGGGATGGACAGGGGACGCGTGAGCAGTTCTTC. The encoded protein is CASSWDGQGTREQFF. The full variable domain, in which reference TRBV5-1 and TRBJ2-1 provide the parts outside the CDR3, is KAGVTQTPRYLIKTRGQQVTLSCSPISGHRSVSWYQQTPGQGLQFLFEYFSETQRNKGNFPGRFSGRQFSNSRSEMNVSTLELGDSALYLCASSWDGQGTREQFFGPGTRLTVL.

The V call is TRBV7-9, the J call TRBJ2-3; D is possibly TRBD1 (5 bases). This CDR3 is 14 amino acids long. V was cut by 4 bases and J by 0 bases, with 8 bases left in between. Looked up from germline, CDR1 is SEHNR and CDR2 is FQNEAQ (reference sequence). CDR3 in amino acids: CASSWGGSTDTQYF. The CDR3 region has the DNA TGTGCCAGCAGCTGGGGCGGAAGCACAGATACGCAGTATTTT.

V gene TRBV15 combines with J gene TRBJ1-2; D is ambiguous. Germline V gene data show CDR1 as LNHNV and CDR2 as YYDKDF (reference sequence). V shed 0 bases and J shed 7 bases, with 6 bases lying between them. CDR3 length: 12 residues. The CDR3: CATSRDGVGYTF. The CDR3 region has the DNA TGTGCCACCAGCAGAGATGGGGTTGGCTACACCTTC.

V and J are TRBV10-1 and TRBJ2-3, with unresolved D. Germline CDR1 reads WNHNN; CDR2 reads SYGVQD (reference sequence). Trimming removed 6 bases at V and 5 bases at J, with 18 bases between. The CDR3 totals 15 residues. CDR3 sequence (DNA): TGCGCCAGCAGCCAACCAGGACGGTACGAAGATACGCAGTATTTT. It codes for CASSQPGRYEDTQYF.

This clone has at least ten counts. This chain joins TRBV10-3 and TRBJ2-1, with TRBD1 identical over 7 bases. J gave up 8 bases and V 5 bases, and 15 bases lay outside the gene matches. The CDR3 sequence is 16 residues long. In germline, CDR1 is ENHRY, CDR2 SYGVKD. The CDR3 DNA reads TGTGCCATCAGTTCCAGACTGACAGGGCAGAGTGATGAGCAGTTCTTC. Protein: CAISSRLTGQSDEQFF.

Only a few counts were recorded for this clone. This chain connects TRBV18 to TRBJ1-1; 8 positions agree with TRBD1. Germline CDR1 is KGHSH and CDR2 is LQKENI. V lost 1 base, J lost 5 bases, and 3 bases stayed unmatched. The CDR3 is made up of 14 amino acids. In DNA, the CDR3 is TGTGCCAGCTCACCACAGGGACAGGAAACTGAAGCTTTCTTT. It yields the protein CASSPQGQETEAFF.

This chain links TRBV9 with TRBJ2-5; 8 bases are shared with TRBD1. The J segment lost 7 bases and the V segment lost 3 bases, leaving 11 bases of the junction unmatched. Germline CDR1 SGDLS, CDR2 YYNGEE. The CDR3 runs to 15 residues. For the CDR3, the DNA is TGTGCCAGCAGCGGGGACAGGACCTGGGGAGGGACCCAGTACTTC. Amino acid sequence: CASSGDRTWGGTQYF.

A few counts support this clone. The chain has TRBV7-3 and TRBJ2-2, with a weak D call TRBD1 (6 bases). Between the trimmed V and J ends, which lost 5 bases and 1 base, there was a span of 11 bases. CDR1 is SGHTA, CDR2 FQGTGA, per germline. The length of the CDR3 is 15 residues. The CDR3 sequence is CASSVPGQNTGELFF. The CDR3 DNA sequence: TGTGCCAGCAGCGTCCCGGGACAGAACACCGGGGAGCTGTTTTTT.

The chain recombines TRBV29-1 with TRBJ1-3, with unresolved D. The CDR3 sequence is 13 residues long. Germline lookup yields CDR1 SQVTM and CDR2 ANQGSEA. Trimming took off 4 bases at V and 1 base at J, with 8 bases between the two ends. CDR3 nucleotides: TGCAGCGTTGGTTTAGGTTCTGGAAACACCATATATTTT. This codes for CSVGLGSGNTIYF.

This clone was detected only a few times. The J gene is TRBJ2-4, the V gene TRBV9, with D perhaps matching TRBD2 (6 bases). Trimming pared 5 bases from V and 3 bases from J, leaving 12 bases between. The germline gives CDR1 SGDLS, CDR2 YYNGEE. The CDR3 has 14 amino acids. CDR3 in amino acids: CASSSGTDKNIQYF. CDR3 DNA: TGTGCCAGCAGTTCCGGGACTGACAAAAACATTCAGTACTTC. The whole variable domain, filled in from reference TRBV9 and TRBJ2-4, reads DSGVTQTPKHLITATGQRVTLRCSPRSGDLSVYWYQQSLDQGLQFLIQYYNGEERAKGNILERFSAQQFPDLHSELNLSSLELGDSALYFCASSSGTDKNIQYFGAGTRLSVL.

The chain uses TRBV2 and TRBJ2-1; D is unresolved. Germline V gene sequence: CDR1 SNHLY, CDR2 FYNNEI. Trimming took 9 bases from V and 11 from J, leaving 11 bases between them. There are 10 residues in the CDR3. This CDR3 reads CASSNEKQFF. The CDR3 DNA sequence: TGTGCCAGTTCCAACGAAAAGCAGTTCTTC.

The chain carries TRBV7-2 and TRBJ2-3, with 9 bases lining up with TRBD1. The V and J ends lost 4 bases and 6 bases, in that order; junction bases with no gene match: 14. The length of the CDR3 is 17 residues. Germline CDR1 reads SGHTA; CDR2 reads FQGNSA. In DNA, the CDR3 is TGTGCCAGCAGCTACCTCGGGACAGGGCGGCTGGGGGATACGCAGTATTTT. Translation: CASSYLGTGRLGDTQYF. Full variable domain (missing parts from reference TRBV7-2 and TRBJ2-3): GAGVSQSPSNKVTEKGKDVELRCDPISGHTALYWYRQSLGQGLEFLIYFQGNSAPDKSGLPSDRFSAERTGGSVSTLTIQRTQQEDSAVYLCASSYLGTGRLGDTQYFGPGTRLTVL.

This clone showed up many times. The V and J genes are TRBV27 and TRBJ1-2; D gene uncertain. Germline loops: CDR1 MNHEY, CDR2 SMNVEV (reference sequence). The CDR3 has 14 residues. Trimming stripped 0 bases from V and 1 base from J, with 6 bases between. DNA for the CDR3: TGTGCCAGCAGTTTATCCAGTTTTAACTATGGCTACACCTTC. Protein product: CASSLSSFNYGYTF.

This clone has only a few counts. Other DNA sequences in the sample encode the same CDR3. This chain connects TRBV7-6 to TRBJ2-3; the match to TRBD2 covers 8 bases. CDR1 is SGHVS, CDR2 FNYEAQ, per germline. Trimming removed 5 bases from V and 4 bases from J; junction bases left unmatched: 8. The CDR3 totals 15 residues. The chain's CDR3 is CASSLTSDRADTQYF. Here the CDR3 DNA reads TGTGCCAGCAGCCTGACTAGCGACCGAGCAGATACGCAGTATTTT.

This clone was seen a few times. CDR3 amino acids: CASSQTDRVETQYF. The CDR3 bases are TGCGCCAGCAGCCAAACGGACAGGGTAGAGACCCAGTACTTC. The rearrangement joins TRBV4-1 to TRBJ2-5; 8 nucleotides agree with TRBD1. There are 14 residues in the CDR3. Germline-derived CDR1 and CDR2 are MGHRA and YSYEKL. The V and J ends lost 2 bases and 4 bases, in that order; junction bases with no gene match: 3.

This clone showed up just a few times. The J gene is TRBJ2-5, the V gene TRBV5-1; the match to TRBD1 covers 8 bases. The CDR3 contains 17 residues. J was trimmed by 5 bases and V by 0 bases; bases with no gene match: 12. CDR1 is SGHRS, CDR2 YFSETQ, per germline. CDR3 DNA: TGCGCCAGCAGCTTGGTATCCAGGGGGCTTTACGTGGAGACCCAGTACTTC. Translated, it gives CASSLVSRGLYVETQYF. Complete variable domain (other parts from reference TRBV5-1 and TRBJ2-5): KAGVTQTPRYLIKTRGQQVTLSCSPISGHRSVSWYQQTPGQGLQFLFEYFSETQRNKGNFPGRFSGRQFSNSRSEMNVSTLELGDSALYLCASSLVSRGLYVETQYFGPGTRLLVL.

This clone has more than one count but fewer than ten. The V call is TRBV9, the J call TRBJ2-3; D is ambiguous. This CDR3 spans 13 amino acids. With 0 bases removed from V and 3 bases from J, the gap between germline ends came to 5 bases. Per germline, CDR1 SGDLS and CDR2 YYNGEE. In DNA form, the CDR3 reads TGTGCCAGCAGCGTAGCTGAGACAGATACGCAGTATTTT. This translates into CASSVAETDTQYF.

The genes are TRBV5-4 and TRBJ2-7; TRBD2 matches at 13 bases. From germline, CDR1 is SGHNT and CDR2 YYREEE (reference sequence). V shed 2 bases, J shed 5 bases, and the junction held 7 bases outside the gene matches. This CDR3 region has 16 residues. The DNA of the CDR3 is TGTGCCAGCAGCTTTAGACTAGCGGGAGGACCGGACGAGCAGTACTTC. It yields the protein CASSFRLAGGPDEQYF.

In this sample, this clone turned up a few times. This chain connects TRBV25-1 to TRBJ1-1; the match to TRBD1 covers 8 bases. Germline V gene sequence: CDR1 MGHDK, CDR2 SYGVNS. CDR3 size: 14 residues. J gave up 6 bases and V 4 bases, and 7 bases lay outside the gene matches. For the CDR3, the DNA is TGTGCCAGCAGTGGCTCGACAGGGGTGGCTGAAGCTTTCTTT. This codes for CASSGSTGVAEAFF.

This clone was detected a few times. The V call is TRBV28, the J call TRBJ2-1, with 8 positions matching TRBD1. The CDR3 is 16 residues long. The trim removed 6 bases at V and 0 bases at J, leaving 7 bases unmatched. The germline V gene has CDR1 MDHEN and CDR2 SYDVKM. This CDR3 is CASSSGGAPSYNEQFF. Here the CDR3 DNA reads TGTGCCAGCAGCTCAGGGGGCGCCCCCTCCTACAATGAGCAGTTCTTC.

The V gene is TRBV9, the J gene TRBJ1-1; no clear D. Germline lookup yields CDR1 SGDLS and CDR2 YYNGEE. Between the trimmed V and J ends, which lost 0 bases and 4 bases, there was a span of 10 bases. The CDR3 sequence is 14 residues long. The CDR3 DNA reads as TGTGCCAGCAGCGTAGATGTGGAGGCCACTGAAGCTTTCTTT. Protein product: CASSVDVEATEAFF.

The V gene is TRBV5-6, the J gene TRBJ2-7; the D is unclear. This CDR3 is 12 amino acids long. V lost 4 bases and J lost 4, with 9 bases in between. Germline V CDR1 and CDR2: SGHDT, YYEEEE. Here the CDR3 DNA reads TGTGCCAGCAGCACGCGTCAATACGAGCAGTACTTC. Protein: CASSTRQYEQYF.